The 17 T cell receptor beta chains presented below share a single source sample, sequenced in a study of PD-1 blockade in classical Hodgkin lymphoma. Profiled with immunoSEQ multiplex PCR; TCRdb holds only in-frame clones, not every one. The table includes roughly 20,000 clones, 65% to 85% detected once. Every single patient, without exception, relapsed after autologous stem cell transplantation, and brentuximab vedotin exposure varied. Sequenced material: peripheral blood mononuclear cells (PBMCs), taken at baseline. The receptors originated from a human donor with classical Hodgkin lymphoma.

The chain carries TRBV7-2 and TRBJ2-7, with 8 bases that match TRBD1. Germline trimming cut 1 base from V and 0 bases from J; bases unmatched to any gene: 5. Germline values: CDR1 SGHTA, CDR2 FQGNSA. The CDR3 contains 16 residues. The CDR3 spells CASSLGGDRYSYEQYF. CDR3 nucleotides: TGTGCCAGCAGCTTAGGAGGGGACAGGTACTCCTACGAGCAGTACTTC.

This clone was counted a few times. The chain has TRBV6-1 and TRBJ2-5, with a tentative D call TRBD2 (6 bases). Trimming removed 5 bases at V and 4 bases at J, with 14 bases between. The germline V gene has CDR1 MNHNS and CDR2 SASEGT. The CDR3 contains 14 residues. CDR3 amino acids: CASSPTAGGETQYF. In DNA form, the CDR3 reads TGTGCCAGCAGTCCCACCGCCGGGGGAGAGACCCAGTACTTC.

The chain links TRBV7-2 to TRBJ1-2; D unresolved. Germline-derived CDR1 and CDR2 are SGHTA and FQGNSA. With 5 bases removed from V and 2 bases from J, the gap between germline ends came to 9 bases. The CDR3 covers 13 residues. The CDR3 spells CASSRDGNYGYTF. DNA for the CDR3: TGTGCCAGCAGCCGCGACGGCAACTATGGCTACACCTTC.

J is TRBJ2-3 and V is TRBV7-2; TRBD2 matches 9 bases. Trimming at V came to 5 bases and at J to 5 bases, leaving 14 bases not matched to a gene. The germline CDR1 and CDR2 sequences are SGHTA and FQGNSA. The length of the CDR3 is 17 residues. Written as DNA, the CDR3 is TGTGCCAGCAGCCCAAAGTCGCGGGGGGGCTATAGAGATACGCAGTATTTT. Protein sequence: CASSPKSRGGYRDTQYF.

This sequence joins TRBV7-2 and TRBJ2-7; possibly TRBD1 for D (5 bases). Trimming pared 5 bases from V and 7 bases from J, leaving 18 bases between. The CDR3 is 14 residues long. Germline lookup yields CDR1 SGHTA and CDR2 FQGNSA. The CDR3 bases are TGTGCCAGCAGCCTCAGGGCTCCCAGTAGGGAGCAGTACTTC. It translates to CASSLRAPSREQYF.

This clone was detected a few times. V is TRBV28 and J is TRBJ2-1; TRBD1 matches at 9 bases. CDR3 size: 17 residues. V dropped 3 bases and J dropped 5; count of bases not matched to a gene: 11. In germline, CDR1 is MDHEN, CDR2 SYDVKM. This CDR3 is CASSFPSGTGTHNEQFF. The CDR3 DNA reads as TGTGCCAGCAGTTTCCCCTCCGGGACAGGGACCCACAATGAGCAGTTCTTC.

The chain couples TRBV6-6 to TRBJ1-5, with no clear D. Trimming took 2 bases from V and 2 from J, leaving 13 bases between them. CDR1 MNHNY and CDR2 SVGAGI come from the germline V gene (reference sequence). CDR3 length: 16 amino acids. CDR3 residues: CASSYGQGGGNQPQHF. The CDR3 nucleotides are TGTGCCAGCAGTTACGGGCAAGGTGGGGGCAATCAGCCCCAGCATTTT.

By share of the sample, this clone is medium-sized. The chain is built from TRBV11-3 and TRBJ1-1; D is undetermined. Germline V gives CDR1 SGHNT, CDR2 YENEEA. The ends were cut back, 0 bases at V and 7 bases at J, with 12 bases in the middle. This CDR3 is 14 amino acids long. CDR3 sequence: CASSLDLGSSEAFF. The DNA for the CDR3 is TGTGCCAGCAGCTTAGATCTGGGCAGTAGTGAAGCTTTCTTT.

The chain couples TRBV7-3 to TRBJ1-1; D remains unclear. Trimming left V 1 base short and J 0 bases short, with 9 bases between. The germline CDR1 and CDR2 sequences are SGHTA and FQGTGA. The CDR3 covers 15 residues. CDR3 sequence (DNA): TGTGCCAGCAGCTTAATGGGAGAATTGAACACTGAAGCTTTCTTT. It translates to CASSLMGELNTEAFF.

For the CDR3, the DNA is TGTGCCAGCAGCTCCCAATCAGGGGGGGACACTGAAGCTTTCTTT. Amino acid sequence: CASSSQSGGDTEAFF. The chain is built from TRBV11-3 and TRBJ1-1, with 7 bases that match TRBD1. CDR1 is SGHNT and CDR2 is YENEEA in the germline V gene. This CDR3 region has 15 residues. With V trimmed by 4 bases and J by 3 bases, 8 bases remained unmatched.

The gene calls are TRBV19 and TRBJ2-1; TRBD2 might be the D (6 bases). Trimming cost V 3 bases and J 5 bases, with 17 bases left between them. Germline assignment: CDR1 LNHDA and CDR2 SQIVND (reference sequence). This CDR3 has 16 amino acids. The CDR3 nucleotides read TGTGCCAGTAGTATTCGCGGGGTTGAAGTGGACAATGAGCAGTTCTTC. It is translated as CASSIRGVEVDNEQFF.

The V call is TRBV5-1, the J call TRBJ2-5, with a tentative D call TRBD2 (5 bases). The CDR3 sequence is 14 residues long. Germline V gives CDR1 SGHRS, CDR2 YFSETQ. V lost 4 bases, J lost 4 bases, and 14 bases lay in between. CDR3 coding DNA: TGCGCCAGCAGCCCCGGAGGCCCGGGAGAGACCCAGTACTTC. It codes for CASSPGGPGETQYF. Variable domain in full (rest from reference TRBV5-1 and TRBJ2-5): KAGVTQTPRYLIKTRGQQVTLSCSPISGHRSVSWYQQTPGQGLQFLFEYFSETQRNKGNFPGRFSGRQFSNSRSEMNVSTLELGDSALYLCASSPGGPGETQYFGPGTRLLVL.

The V gene is TRBV7-2, the J gene TRBJ2-1; D could derive from TRBD1 or TRBD2 (5 bases each). The ends were cut back, 5 bases at V and 2 bases at J, with 13 bases in the middle. Germline V gene data show CDR1 as SGHTA and CDR2 as FQGNSA. The CDR3 consists of 15 residues. The CDR3 loop is CASSPVGEPYNEQFF. The CDR3 DNA is TGTGCCAGCAGCCCCGTGGGGGAGCCCTACAATGAGCAGTTCTTC. The whole variable domain, filled in from reference TRBV7-2 and TRBJ2-1, reads GAGVSQSPSNKVTEKGKDVELRCDPISGHTALYWYRQSLGQGLEFLIYFQGNSAPDKSGLPSDRFSAERTGGSVSTLTIQRTQQEDSAVYLCASSPVGEPYNEQFFGPGTRLTVL.

The CDR3 sequence: CASRYWTSKGYTF. The CDR3 DNA is TGTGCCAGCAGGTACTGGACGTCCAAAGGCTACACCTTC. The genes are TRBV5-6 and TRBJ1-2; D is undetermined. CDR3 length: 13 residues. V shed 5 bases and J shed 8 bases, with 16 bases lying between them. The germline CDR1 and CDR2 sequences are SGHDT and YYEEEE.

This clone turned up a few times. The chain joins TRBV19 to TRBJ1-5; D is unresolved. CDR1 and CDR2 from the germline V gene are LNHDA and SQIVND (reference sequence). V was clipped by 2 bases and J by 4 bases, with 18 bases between them. The CDR3 totals 17 residues. The CDR3 sequence is CASSISFGVIMNQPQHF. The CDR3 bases are TGTGCCAGTAGTATAAGTTTTGGGGTAATCATGAATCAGCCCCAGCATTTT. The full variable domain, in which reference TRBV19 and TRBJ1-5 provide the parts outside the CDR3, is DGGITQSPKYLFRKEGQNVTLSCEQNLNHDAMYWYRQDPGQGLRLIYYSQIVNDFQKGDIAEGYSVSREKKESFPLTVTSAQKNPTAFYLCASSISFGVIMNQPQHFGDGTRLSIL.

The chain has TRBV2 and TRBJ1-5; D gene unclear. Trimming removed 3 bases at V and 9 bases at J, with 15 bases between. Germline CDR1 and CDR2: SNHLY and FYNNEI. The CDR3 has 14 amino acids. The CDR3 DNA reads TGTGCCAGCAGTGACGAGGGTAGGCCACGGCCCCAGCATTTT. This gives the protein CASSDEGRPRPQHF.

The sample holds a few counts of this clone. The rearrangement uses TRBV5-5 and TRBJ1-6, with D unresolved. Looked up from germline, CDR1 is SGHKS and CDR2 is YYEKEE (reference sequence). This CDR3 contains 16 residues. Trimming took 5 bases from V and 2 from J, leaving 14 bases between them. Here the CDR3 reads CASRDAREAYNSPLHF. The CDR3 region has the DNA TGTGCCAGCAGGGATGCGAGGGAAGCCTATAATTCACCCCTCCACTTT.